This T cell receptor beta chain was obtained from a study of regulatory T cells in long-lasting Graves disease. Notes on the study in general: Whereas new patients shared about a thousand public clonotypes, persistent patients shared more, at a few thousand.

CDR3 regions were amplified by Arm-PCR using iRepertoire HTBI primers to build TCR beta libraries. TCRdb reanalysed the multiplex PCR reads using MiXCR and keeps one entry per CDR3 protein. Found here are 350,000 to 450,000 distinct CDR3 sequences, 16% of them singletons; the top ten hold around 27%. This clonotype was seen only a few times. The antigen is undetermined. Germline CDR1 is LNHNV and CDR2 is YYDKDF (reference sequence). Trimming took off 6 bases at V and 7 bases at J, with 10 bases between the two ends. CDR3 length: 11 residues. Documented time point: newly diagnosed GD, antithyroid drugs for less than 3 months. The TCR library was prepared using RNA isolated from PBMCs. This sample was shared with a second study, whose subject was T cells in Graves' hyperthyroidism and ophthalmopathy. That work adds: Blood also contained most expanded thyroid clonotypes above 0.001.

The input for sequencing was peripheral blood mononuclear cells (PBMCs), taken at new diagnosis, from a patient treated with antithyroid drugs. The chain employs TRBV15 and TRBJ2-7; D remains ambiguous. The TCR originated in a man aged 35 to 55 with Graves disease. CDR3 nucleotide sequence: TGTGCCACCAGATCCGGGCCAGAGCAGTACTTC. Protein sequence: CATRSGPEQYF.